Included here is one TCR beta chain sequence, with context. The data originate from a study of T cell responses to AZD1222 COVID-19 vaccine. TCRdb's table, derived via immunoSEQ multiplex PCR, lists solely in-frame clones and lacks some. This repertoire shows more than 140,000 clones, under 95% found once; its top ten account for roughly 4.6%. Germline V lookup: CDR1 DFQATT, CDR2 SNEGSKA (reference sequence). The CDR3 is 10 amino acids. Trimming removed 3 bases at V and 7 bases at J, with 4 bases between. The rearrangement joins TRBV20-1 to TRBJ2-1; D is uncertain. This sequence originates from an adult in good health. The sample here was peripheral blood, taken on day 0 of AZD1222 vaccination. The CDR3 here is CSASPNEQFF. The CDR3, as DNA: TGCAGTGCTAGTCCAAATGAGCAGTTCTTC.